This entry lists 13 T cell receptor beta chains sequenced from one sample in a study of OX40 agonist ivuxolimab in advanced cancers. TCRdb's table, derived via immunoSEQ multiplex PCR, lists solely in-frame clones and lacks some. In the table there are under 100,000 clones, over 75% of which are singletons. Sequences were derived from CD4+ or CD8+ T cells sorted from blood, sampled in a trial of the OX40 agonist ivuxolimab. The receptors were sampled from an adult with an advanced solid tumor such as melanoma, head and neck, liver or kidney cancer.

The V call is TRBV30, the J call TRBJ1-1, with 8 bases fitting TRBD1. The CDR3 has 14 amino acids. Germline V gives CDR1 GTSNPN, CDR2 SVGIG (reference sequence). V lost 3 bases and J lost 5; bases outside the gene matches: 8. CDR3 loop: CAWRSTGGLTEAFF. DNA of the CDR3: TGTGCCTGGAGGTCAACAGGGGGGTTAACTGAAGCTTTCTTT.

The V call is TRBV23-1, the J call TRBJ1-1; 9 bases map to TRBD1. TRBV23-1 belongs to the ORF category, with a function that is uncertain. This CDR3 has 17 amino acids. V dropped 9 bases and J dropped 1; count of bases not matched to a gene: 15. Here the CDR3 reads CARGLQGARGKNTEAFF. The CDR3 region has the DNA TGCGCCAGAGGTCTACAGGGGGCTAGGGGGAAGAACACTGAAGCTTTCTTT.

The gene calls are TRBV6-6 and TRBJ1-2; a weak D match, TRBD1 (5 bases). Germline V gives CDR1 MNHNY, CDR2 SVGAGI (reference sequence). V lost 0 bases and J 2 bases, leaving 13 bases between the germline ends. There are 16 residues in the CDR3. CDR3 in amino acids: CASSYSTGGPNYGYTF. DNA for the CDR3: TGTGCCAGCAGTTACTCGACTGGGGGACCCAACTATGGCTACACCTTC.

The V call is TRBV2, the J call TRBJ2-3; D gene uncertain. V gave up 6 bases and J gave up 0 bases, with 16 bases separating them. The CDR3 sequence is 16 residues long. The germline gives CDR1 SNHLY, CDR2 FYNNEI. CDR3 amino acids: CASRAETPPSTDTQYF. CDR3 DNA sequence: TGTGCCAGCAGAGCCGAGACACCACCTAGCACAGATACGCAGTATTTT.

This chain connects TRBV9 to TRBJ2-1; D uncertain. The germline gives CDR1 SGDLS, CDR2 YYNGEE. V was trimmed by 0 bases and J by 3 bases, leaving 4 bases between them. CDR3 length: 13 residues. The CDR3 here is CASSVGDYNEQFF. CDR3 sequence (DNA): TGTGCCAGCAGCGTAGGGGACTACAATGAGCAGTTCTTC.

The chain has TRBV29-1 and TRBJ2-3; D is unclear. Germline loops: CDR1 SQVTM, CDR2 ANQGSEA. The V gene lost 7 bases and the J gene lost 0 bases, with 14 bases spanning the gap. The CDR3 has 14 amino acids. In DNA, the CDR3 is TGCAGCGGGACGCCTTCTACTAGCACAGATACGCAGTATTTT. Translation: CSGTPSTSTDTQYF.

The chain employs TRBV5-6 and TRBJ2-2, with D perhaps TRBD2 (5 bases). The CDR3 spans 17 residues. V was shortened by 0 bases and J by 0 bases, with 12 bases between the two germline ends. Germline CDR1 is SGHDT and CDR2 is YYEEEE. In DNA, the CDR3 is TGTGCCAGCAGCTTGGGCGGGCGTGGAGCGAACACCGGGGAGCTGTTTTTT. It codes for CASSLGGRGANTGELFF.

The gene calls are TRBV27 and TRBJ1-2; 8 nucleotides match TRBD1. The CDR3 is 12 residues long. Trimming cost V 6 bases and J 7 bases; bases outside gene matches: 4. In germline, CDR1 is MNHEY, CDR2 SMNVEV (reference sequence). DNA of the CDR3: TGTGCCAGCAGAACAGGGGGAGCTGGCTACACCTTC. Protein sequence: CASRTGGAGYTF.

The V gene is TRBV4-3, the J gene TRBJ1-4, with TRBD1 matching 8 bases. After removal of 4 bases from V and 8 bases from J, the junction contained 6 bases not matched to a gene. Germline V gene lookup returns CDR1 LGHNA and CDR2 YSLEER. The CDR3 is 14 residues long. The CDR3 reads CASSLTGAGEKLFF. CDR3 DNA sequence: TGCGCCAGCAGCCTGACAGGGGCCGGAGAAAAACTGTTTTTT.

The rearrangement links TRBV5-4 to TRBJ2-7; the D is unclear. Trimming shortened V by 0 bases and J by 2 bases, and 12 bases separated the two germline ends. The CDR3 runs to 15 residues. The germline CDR1 and CDR2 sequences are SGHNT and YYREEE (reference sequence). The CDR3 spells CASSLDTSSTYEQYF. The CDR3 DNA reads as TGTGCCAGCAGCTTGGACACATCATCAACCTACGAGCAGTACTTC.

This sequence joins TRBV19 and TRBJ1-1, with 9 nucleotides matching TRBD1. The CDR3 is made up of 16 amino acids. Unmatched junction bases numbered 10, after V lost 3 bases and J lost 5 bases. CDR1 is LNHDA and CDR2 is SQIVND in the germline V gene (reference sequence). This CDR3 is CASSIGGDRGATEAFF. Here the CDR3 DNA reads TGTGCCAGTAGTATCGGCGGAGACAGGGGGGCGACTGAAGCTTTCTTT.

This clone showed up just once. This chain links TRBV7-8 with TRBJ2-2; 14 nucleotides align to TRBD2. The germline V gene encodes CDR1 SGHVS and CDR2 FQNEAQ. V lost 6 bases and J lost 5; bases outside the gene matches: 8. CDR3 length: 17 amino acids. The DNA of the CDR3 is TGTGCCAGCAGGCCCTCAGGGACTAGCGGGAGTACCGGGGAGCTGTTTTTT. Translated: CASRPSGTSGSTGELFF.

V and J are TRBV30 and TRBJ1-2; no clear D gene. CDR3 length equals 13 residues. Germline loops: CDR1 GTSNPN, CDR2 SVGIG (reference sequence). Trimming shortened V by 2 bases and J by 0 bases, and 7 bases separated the two germline ends. CDR3 protein: CAWSPSANYGYTF. CDR3 DNA: TGTGCCTGGAGTCCCAGCGCTAACTATGGCTACACCTTC.